This TCR beta chain was observed in a study of cytomegalovirus exposure and HLA in healthy donors. Overall study: Researchers previously reported finding about 110 million unique TCR beta sequences from 170 million or so T cells. Membership in the Caucasian-associated ancestry cluster was found for about four fifths of 300 to 500 genotyped donors. Study findings and constraints: Cytomegalovirus status, reportedly, was diagnosed with high specificity and sensitivity by the classifier.

This clone was counted once. Its specificity is unknown. The CDR3 is 13 amino acids. Germline V gene lookup returns CDR1 SQVTM and CDR2 ANQGSEA. Trimming cost V 3 bases and J 2 bases, with 10 bases left between them. Donors counted as nominally healthy when sampled, yet unrecorded immune exposures were likely. This PCR relied on a set of 60 Vbeta primers and 13 Jbeta primers. Some clones are missing from TCRdb's copy, which holds only in-frame ones; the method was immunoSEQ multiplex PCR. The sample holds roughly 110,000 clones, around 75% seen once. What was sequenced was PBMCs. The TCR originated in a female donor in good health and CMV-seronegative. V usage is TRBV29-1 and J usage is TRBJ2-5; TRBD2 is a possible D gene (5 bases). CDR3 in amino acids: CSVDLALQETQYF. DNA of the CDR3: TGCAGCGTTGATCTAGCACTACAAGAGACCCAGTACTTC.